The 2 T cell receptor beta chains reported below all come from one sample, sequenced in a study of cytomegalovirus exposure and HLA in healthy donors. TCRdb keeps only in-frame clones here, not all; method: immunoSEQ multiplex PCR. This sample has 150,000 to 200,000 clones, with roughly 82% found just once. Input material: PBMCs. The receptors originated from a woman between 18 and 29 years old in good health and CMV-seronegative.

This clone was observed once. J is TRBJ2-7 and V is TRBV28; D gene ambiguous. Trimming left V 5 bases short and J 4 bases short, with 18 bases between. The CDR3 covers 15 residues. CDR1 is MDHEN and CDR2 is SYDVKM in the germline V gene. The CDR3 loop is CASSPRGRADYEQYF. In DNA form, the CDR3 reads TGTGCCAGCAGTCCTCGCGGTAGAGCAGATTACGAGCAGTACTTC. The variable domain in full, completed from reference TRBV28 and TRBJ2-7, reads DVKVTQSSRYLVKRTGEKVFLECVQDMDHENMFWYRQDPGLGLRLIYFSYDVKMKEKGDIPEGYSVSREKKERFSLILESASTNQTSMYLCASSPRGRADYEQYFGPGTRLTVT.

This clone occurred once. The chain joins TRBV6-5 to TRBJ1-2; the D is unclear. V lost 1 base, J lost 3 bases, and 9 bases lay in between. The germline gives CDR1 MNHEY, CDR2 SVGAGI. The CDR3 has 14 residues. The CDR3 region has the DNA TGTGCCAGCAGTTACTGGGAGACCGACTATGGCTACACCTTC. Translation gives CASSYWETDYGYTF.